This T cell receptor (beta chain) was sequenced during a study of shared clonotypes between healthy human individuals. Clones were sequenced by immunoSEQ multiplex PCR, and TCRdb holds only the in-frame ones, with some missing. The sample includes about 2 million clones, over 85% of them seen just once. The sample holds many counts of this clone. A CD45RA-negative memory subset and a CD45RA+ naive subset were separated from the CD4+ cells. Specimen: naive CD4+ T cells sorted from blood. The subset denotes: CD45RA+ positively selected. The clonotype originates from a man aged 18 to 30 in good health.

CDR3 loop: CASSPATSGRTYEQYF. The CDR3 nucleotides are TGTGCCAGCAGTCCGGCCACTAGCGGACGCACCTACGAGCAGTACTTC. The chain recombines TRBV27 with TRBJ2-7; 8 nucleotides match TRBD2. This CDR3 spans 16 amino acids. From germline, CDR1 is MNHEY and CDR2 SMNVEV (reference sequence). The V and J ends lost 5 bases and 2 bases, in that order; junction bases with no gene match: 11.